This T cell receptor beta chain is from a study of T cell responses to AZD1222 COVID-19 vaccine. A single count supports this clone. Its antigen is still unknown. Study outcomes and limitations: The sample set comprised mostly white British donors with more females, and clonal diversity was possibly underestimated. In the spike-specific TCR repertoire, nearly half reportedly target unmutated variant regions.

The table came from immunoSEQ multiplex PCR; TCRdb's copy has only in-frame clones and leaves some out. Among 55,000 to 65,000 clones, approximately 88% were seen once, and the ten largest hold approximately 15%. Trimming at V came to 4 bases and at J to 0 bases, leaving 3 bases not matched to a gene. The CDR3 has 14 amino acids. Germline CDR1 and CDR2: SGHRS and YFSETQ. The chain employs TRBV5-1 and TRBJ2-7, with 8 bases identical to TRBD1. The specimen was peripheral blood, collected on day 0 of AZD1222 vaccination. This sequence was found in an adult in good health. CDR3 in amino acids: CASSQGAGSYEQYF. The CDR3 region has the DNA TGCGCCAGCAGCCAGGGGGCGGGCTCCTACGAGCAGTACTTC. The full variable domain, completed using reference TRBV5-1 and TRBJ2-7, is KAGVTQTPRYLIKTRGQQVTLSCSPISGHRSVSWYQQTPGQGLQFLFEYFSETQRNKGNFPGRFSGRQFSNSRSEMNVSTLELGDSALYLCASSQGAGSYEQYFGPGTRLTVT.